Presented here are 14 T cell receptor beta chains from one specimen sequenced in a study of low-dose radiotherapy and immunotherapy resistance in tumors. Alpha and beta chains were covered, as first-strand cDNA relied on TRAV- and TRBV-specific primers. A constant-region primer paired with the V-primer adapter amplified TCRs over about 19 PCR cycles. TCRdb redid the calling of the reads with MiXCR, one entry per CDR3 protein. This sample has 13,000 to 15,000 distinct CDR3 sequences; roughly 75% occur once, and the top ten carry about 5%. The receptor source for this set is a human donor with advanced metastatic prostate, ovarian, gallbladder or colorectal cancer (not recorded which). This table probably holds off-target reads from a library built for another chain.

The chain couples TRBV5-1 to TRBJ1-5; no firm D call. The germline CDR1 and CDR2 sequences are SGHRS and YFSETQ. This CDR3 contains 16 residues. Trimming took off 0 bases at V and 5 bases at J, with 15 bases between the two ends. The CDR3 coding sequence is TGCGCCAGCAGCTTGGGGTCTGGAAGGGCGGATCAGCCCCAGCATTTT. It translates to CASSLGSGRADQPQHF.

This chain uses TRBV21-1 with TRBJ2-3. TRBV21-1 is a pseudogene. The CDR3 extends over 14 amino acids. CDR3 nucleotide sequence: TGTGCCAGCAGCAAAGAAGAGGCGGCGGATACGCAGTATTTT. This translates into CASSKEEAADTQYF.

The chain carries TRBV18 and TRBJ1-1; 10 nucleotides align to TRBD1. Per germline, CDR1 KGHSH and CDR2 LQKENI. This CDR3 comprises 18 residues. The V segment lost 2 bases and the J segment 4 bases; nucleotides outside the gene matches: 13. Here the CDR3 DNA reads TGTGCCAGCTCACCAGCCCGGGACAGGGGAACACGGGGCACTGAAGCTTTCTTT. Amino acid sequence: CASSPARDRGTRGTEAFF.

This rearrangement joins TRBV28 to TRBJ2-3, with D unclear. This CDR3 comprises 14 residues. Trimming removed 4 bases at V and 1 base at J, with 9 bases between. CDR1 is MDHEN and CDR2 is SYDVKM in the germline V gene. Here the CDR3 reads CASSSATRTDTQYF. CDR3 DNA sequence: TGTGCCAGCAGTTCGGCTACCCGCACAGATACGCAGTATTTT. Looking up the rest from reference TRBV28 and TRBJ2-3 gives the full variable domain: DVKVTQSSRYLVKRTGEKVFLECVQDMDHENMFWYRQDPGLGLRLIYFSYDVKMKEKGDIPEGYSVSREKKERFSLILESASTNQTSMYLCASSSATRTDTQYFGPGTRLTVL.

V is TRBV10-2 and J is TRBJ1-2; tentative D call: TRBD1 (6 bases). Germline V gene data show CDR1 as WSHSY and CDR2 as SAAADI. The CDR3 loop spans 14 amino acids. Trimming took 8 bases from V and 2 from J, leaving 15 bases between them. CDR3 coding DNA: TGCGCCAGCTCCTCGGGGGGCGCCAACTATGGCTACACCTTC. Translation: CASSSGGANYGYTF.

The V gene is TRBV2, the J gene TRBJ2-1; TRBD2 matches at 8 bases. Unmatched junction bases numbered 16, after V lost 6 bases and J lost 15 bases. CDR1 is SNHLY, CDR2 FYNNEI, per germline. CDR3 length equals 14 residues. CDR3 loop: CASRDLAGGARRFF. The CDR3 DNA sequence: TGTGCCAGCAGGGACCTGGCGGGGGGCGCCCGCAGGTTCTTC.

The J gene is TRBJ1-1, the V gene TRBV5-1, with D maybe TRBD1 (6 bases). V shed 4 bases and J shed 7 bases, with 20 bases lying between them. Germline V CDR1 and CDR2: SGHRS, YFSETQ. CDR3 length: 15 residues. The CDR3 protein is CASSTGTLAMGEAFF. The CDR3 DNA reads TGCGCCAGCAGCACCGGGACACTGGCTATGGGTGAAGCTTTCTTT.

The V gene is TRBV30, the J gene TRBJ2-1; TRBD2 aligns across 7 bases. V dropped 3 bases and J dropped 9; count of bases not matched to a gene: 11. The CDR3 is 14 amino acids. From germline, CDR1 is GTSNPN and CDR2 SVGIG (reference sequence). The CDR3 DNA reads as TGTGCCTGGAGCCTAGCGGCTCTTTCGGGTGAGCAGTTCTTC. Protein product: CAWSLAALSGEQFF.

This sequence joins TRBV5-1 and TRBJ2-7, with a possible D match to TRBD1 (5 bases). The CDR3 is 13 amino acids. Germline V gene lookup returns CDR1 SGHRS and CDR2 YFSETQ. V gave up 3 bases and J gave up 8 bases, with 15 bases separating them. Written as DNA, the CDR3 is TGCGCCAGCAGCTCCTTCGGACAATCGCAGCAGTACTTC. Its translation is CASSSFGQSQQYF.

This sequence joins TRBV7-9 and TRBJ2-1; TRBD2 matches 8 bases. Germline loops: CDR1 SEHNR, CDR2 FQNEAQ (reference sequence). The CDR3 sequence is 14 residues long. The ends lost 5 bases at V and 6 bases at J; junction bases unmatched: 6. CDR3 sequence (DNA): TGTGCCAGCAGCACTACGACTAGCGCCAATGAGCAGTTCTTC. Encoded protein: CASSTTTSANEQFF.

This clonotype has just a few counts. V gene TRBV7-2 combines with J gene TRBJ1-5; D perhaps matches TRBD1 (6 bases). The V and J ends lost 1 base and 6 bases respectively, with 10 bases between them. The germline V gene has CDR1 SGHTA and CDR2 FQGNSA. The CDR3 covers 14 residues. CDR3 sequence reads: CASSLVGAGQPQHF. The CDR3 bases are TGTGCCAGCAGCTTAGTGGGGGCGGGTCAGCCCCAGCATTTT.

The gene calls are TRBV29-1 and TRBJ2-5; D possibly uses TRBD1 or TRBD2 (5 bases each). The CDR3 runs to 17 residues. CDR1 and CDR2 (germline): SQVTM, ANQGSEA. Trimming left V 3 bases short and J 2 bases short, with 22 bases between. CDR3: CSVEAGTRSGPQETQYF. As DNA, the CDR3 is TGCAGCGTTGAGGCCGGGACCCGGTCCGGTCCACAAGAGACCCAGTACTTC.

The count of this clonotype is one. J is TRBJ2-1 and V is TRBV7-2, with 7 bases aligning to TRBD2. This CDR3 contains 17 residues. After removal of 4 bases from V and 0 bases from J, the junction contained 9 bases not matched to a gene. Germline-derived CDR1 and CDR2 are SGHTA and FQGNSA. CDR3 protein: CASSSHPTGGSYNEQFF. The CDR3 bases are TGTGCCAGCAGCTCCCATCCGACGGGGGGCTCCTACAATGAGCAGTTCTTC.

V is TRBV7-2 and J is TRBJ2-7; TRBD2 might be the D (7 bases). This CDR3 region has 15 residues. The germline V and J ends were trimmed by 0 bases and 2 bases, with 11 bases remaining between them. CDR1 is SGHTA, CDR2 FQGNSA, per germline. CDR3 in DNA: TGTGCCAGCAGCTTAGCGGGGGGGCAGACCTACGAGCAGTACTTC. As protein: CASSLAGGQTYEQYF.